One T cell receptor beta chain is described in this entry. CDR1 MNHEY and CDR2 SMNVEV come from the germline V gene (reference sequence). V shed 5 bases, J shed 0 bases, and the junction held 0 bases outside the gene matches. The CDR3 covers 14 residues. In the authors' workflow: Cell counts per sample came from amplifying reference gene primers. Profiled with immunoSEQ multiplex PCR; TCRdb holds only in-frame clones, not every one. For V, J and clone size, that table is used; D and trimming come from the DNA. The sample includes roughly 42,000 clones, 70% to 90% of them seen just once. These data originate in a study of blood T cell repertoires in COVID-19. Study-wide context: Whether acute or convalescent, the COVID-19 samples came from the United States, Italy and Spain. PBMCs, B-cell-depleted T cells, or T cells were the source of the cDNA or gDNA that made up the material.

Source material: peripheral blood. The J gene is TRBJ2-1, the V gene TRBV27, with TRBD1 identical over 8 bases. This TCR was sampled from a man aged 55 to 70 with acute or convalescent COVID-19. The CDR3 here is CASSTGGSYNEQFF. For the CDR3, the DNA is TGTGCCAGCAGTACAGGGGGCTCCTACAATGAGCAGTTCTTC.